The present entry profiles one T cell receptor beta chain with its context. The data belong to a study of T cells in Graves' hyperthyroidism and ophthalmopathy. At the level of the study: Peripheral blood samples were taken at initial diagnosis, prior to any treatment.

It was RNA transcripts that yielded the amplified TCR beta CDR3 regions. The HTBI primer set served for first-round RT-PCR of the TCR CDR3. One entry per CDR3 protein results from TCRdb running MiXCR on the multiplex PCR reads. The table lists about 300,000 distinct CDR3 sequences, roughly 19% of them singletons. The CDR3 contains 14 residues. Germline loops: CDR1 MDHEN, CDR2 SYDVKM. Trimming cost V 4 bases and J 5 bases, with 14 bases left between them. The chain links TRBV28 to TRBJ2-5, with a possible D match to TRBD2 (6 bases). The sequencing sample was made of blood. The receptor comes from a man aged 50-59 years with Graves' ophthalmopathy. The CDR3 loop reads CASSSPAGRETQYF. The CDR3, as DNA: TGTGCCAGCAGTTCCCCGGCGGGGCGGGAGACCCAGTACTTC.